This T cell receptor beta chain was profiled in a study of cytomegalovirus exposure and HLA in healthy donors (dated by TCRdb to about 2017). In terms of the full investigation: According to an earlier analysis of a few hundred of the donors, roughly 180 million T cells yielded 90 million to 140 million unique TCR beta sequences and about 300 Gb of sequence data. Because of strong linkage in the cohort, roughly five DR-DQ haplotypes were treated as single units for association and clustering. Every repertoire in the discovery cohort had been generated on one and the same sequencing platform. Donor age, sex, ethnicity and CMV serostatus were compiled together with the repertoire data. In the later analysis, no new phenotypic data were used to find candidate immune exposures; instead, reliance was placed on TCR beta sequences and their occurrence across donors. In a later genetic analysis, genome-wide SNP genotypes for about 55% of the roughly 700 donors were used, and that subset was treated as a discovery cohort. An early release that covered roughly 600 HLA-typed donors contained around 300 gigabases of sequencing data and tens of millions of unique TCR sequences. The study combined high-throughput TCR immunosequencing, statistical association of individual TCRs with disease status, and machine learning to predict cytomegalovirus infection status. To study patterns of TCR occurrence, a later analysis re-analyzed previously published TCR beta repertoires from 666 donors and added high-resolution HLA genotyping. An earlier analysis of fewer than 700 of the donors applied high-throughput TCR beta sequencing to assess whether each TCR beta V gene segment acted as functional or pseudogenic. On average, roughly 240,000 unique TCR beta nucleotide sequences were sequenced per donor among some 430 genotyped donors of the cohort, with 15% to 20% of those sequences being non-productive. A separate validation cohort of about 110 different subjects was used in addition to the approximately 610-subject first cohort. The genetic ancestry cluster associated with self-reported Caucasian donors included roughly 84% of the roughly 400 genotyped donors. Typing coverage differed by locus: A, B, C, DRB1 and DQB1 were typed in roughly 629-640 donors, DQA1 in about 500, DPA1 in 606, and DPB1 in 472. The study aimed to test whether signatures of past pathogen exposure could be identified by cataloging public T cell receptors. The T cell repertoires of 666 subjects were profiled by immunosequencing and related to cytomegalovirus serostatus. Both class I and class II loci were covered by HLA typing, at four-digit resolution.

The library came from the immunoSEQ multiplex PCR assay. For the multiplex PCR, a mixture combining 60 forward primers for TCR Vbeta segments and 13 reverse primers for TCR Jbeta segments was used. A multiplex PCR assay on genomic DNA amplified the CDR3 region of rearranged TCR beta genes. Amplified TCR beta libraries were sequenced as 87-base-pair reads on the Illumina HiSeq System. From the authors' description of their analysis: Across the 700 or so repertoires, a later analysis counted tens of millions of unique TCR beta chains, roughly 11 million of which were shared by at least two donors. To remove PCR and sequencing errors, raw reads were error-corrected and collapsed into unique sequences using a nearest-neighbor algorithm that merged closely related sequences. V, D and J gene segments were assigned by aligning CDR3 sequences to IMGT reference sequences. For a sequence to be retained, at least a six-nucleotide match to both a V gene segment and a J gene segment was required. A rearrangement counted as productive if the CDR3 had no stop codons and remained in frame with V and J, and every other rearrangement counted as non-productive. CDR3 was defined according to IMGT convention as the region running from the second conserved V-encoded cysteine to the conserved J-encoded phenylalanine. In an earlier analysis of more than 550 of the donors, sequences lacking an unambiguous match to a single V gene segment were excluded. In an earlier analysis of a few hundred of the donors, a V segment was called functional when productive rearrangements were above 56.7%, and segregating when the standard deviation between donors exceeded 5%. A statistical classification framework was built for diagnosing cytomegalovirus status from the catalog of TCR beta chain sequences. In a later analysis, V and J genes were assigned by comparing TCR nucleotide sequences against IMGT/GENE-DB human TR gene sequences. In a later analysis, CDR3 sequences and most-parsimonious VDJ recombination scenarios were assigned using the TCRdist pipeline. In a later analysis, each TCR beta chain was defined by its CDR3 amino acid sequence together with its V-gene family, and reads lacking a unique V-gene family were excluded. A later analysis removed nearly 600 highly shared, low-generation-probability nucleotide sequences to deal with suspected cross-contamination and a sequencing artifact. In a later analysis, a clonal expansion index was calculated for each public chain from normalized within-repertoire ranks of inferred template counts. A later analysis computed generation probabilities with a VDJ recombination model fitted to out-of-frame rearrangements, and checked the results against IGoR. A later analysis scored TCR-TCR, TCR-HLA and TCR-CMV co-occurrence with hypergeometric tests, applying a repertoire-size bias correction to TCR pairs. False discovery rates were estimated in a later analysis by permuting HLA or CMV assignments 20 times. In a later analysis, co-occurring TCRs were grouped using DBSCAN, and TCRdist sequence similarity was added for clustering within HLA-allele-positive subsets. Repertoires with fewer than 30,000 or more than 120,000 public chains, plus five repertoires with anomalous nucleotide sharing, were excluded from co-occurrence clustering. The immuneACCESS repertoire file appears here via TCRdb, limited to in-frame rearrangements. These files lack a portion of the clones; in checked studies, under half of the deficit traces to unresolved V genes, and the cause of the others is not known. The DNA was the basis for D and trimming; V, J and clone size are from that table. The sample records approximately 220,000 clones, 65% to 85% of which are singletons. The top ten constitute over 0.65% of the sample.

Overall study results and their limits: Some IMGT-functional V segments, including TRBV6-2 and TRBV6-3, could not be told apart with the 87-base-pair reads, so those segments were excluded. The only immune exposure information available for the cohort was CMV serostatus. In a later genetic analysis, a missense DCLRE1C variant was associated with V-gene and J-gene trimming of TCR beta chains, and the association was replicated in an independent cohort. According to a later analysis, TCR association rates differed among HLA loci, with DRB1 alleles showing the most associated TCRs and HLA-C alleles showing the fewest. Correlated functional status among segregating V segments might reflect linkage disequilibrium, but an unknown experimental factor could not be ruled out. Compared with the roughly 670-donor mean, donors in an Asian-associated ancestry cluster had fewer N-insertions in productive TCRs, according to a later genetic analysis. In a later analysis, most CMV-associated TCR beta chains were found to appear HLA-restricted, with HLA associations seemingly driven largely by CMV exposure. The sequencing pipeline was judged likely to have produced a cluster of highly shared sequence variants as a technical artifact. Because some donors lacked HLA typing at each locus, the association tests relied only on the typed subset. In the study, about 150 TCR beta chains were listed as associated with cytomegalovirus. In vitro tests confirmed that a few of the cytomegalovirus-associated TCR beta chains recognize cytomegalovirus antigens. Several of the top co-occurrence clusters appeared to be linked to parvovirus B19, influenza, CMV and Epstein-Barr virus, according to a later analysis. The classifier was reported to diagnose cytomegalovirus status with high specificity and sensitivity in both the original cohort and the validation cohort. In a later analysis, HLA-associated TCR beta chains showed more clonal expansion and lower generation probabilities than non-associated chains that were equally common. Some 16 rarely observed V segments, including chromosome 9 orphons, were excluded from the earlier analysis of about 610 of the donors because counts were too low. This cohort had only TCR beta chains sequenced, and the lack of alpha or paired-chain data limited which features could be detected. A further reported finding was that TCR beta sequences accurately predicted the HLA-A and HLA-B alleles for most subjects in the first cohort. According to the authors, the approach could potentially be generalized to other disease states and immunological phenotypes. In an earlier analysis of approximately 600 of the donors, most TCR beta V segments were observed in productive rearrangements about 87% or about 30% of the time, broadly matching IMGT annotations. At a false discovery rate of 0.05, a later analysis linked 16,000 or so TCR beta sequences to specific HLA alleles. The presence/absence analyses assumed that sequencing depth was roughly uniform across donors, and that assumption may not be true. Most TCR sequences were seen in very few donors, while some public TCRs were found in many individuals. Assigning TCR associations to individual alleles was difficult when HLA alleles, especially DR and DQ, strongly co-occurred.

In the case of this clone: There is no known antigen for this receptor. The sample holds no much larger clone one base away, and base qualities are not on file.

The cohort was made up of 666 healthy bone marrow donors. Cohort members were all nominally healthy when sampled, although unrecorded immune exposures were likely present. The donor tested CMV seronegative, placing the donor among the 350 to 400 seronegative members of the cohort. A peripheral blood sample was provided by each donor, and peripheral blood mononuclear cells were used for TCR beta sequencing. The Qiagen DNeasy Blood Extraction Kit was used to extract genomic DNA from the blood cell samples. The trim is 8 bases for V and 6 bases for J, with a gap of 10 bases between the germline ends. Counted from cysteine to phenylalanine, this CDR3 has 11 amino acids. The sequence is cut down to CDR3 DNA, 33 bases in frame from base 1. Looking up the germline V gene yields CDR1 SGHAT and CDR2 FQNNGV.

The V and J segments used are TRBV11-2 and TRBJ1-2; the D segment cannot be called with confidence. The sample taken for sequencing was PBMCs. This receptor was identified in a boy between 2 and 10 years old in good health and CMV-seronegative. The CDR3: CASPGLHGYTF. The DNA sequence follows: TGTGCCAGCCCAGGACTCCATGGCTACACCTTC. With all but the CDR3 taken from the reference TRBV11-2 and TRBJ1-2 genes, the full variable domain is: EAGVAQSPRYKIIEKRQSVAFWCNPISGHATLYWYQQILGQGPKLLIQFQNNGVVDDSQLPKDRFSAERLKGVDSTLKIQPAKLEDSAVYLCASPGLHGYTFGSGTRLTVV.